The clone carrying this T cell receptor beta chain was detected many times. This sample stems from a study of early T cells in non-severe SARS-CoV-2 infection. TCRdb ran MiXCR on the 5' RACE reads and lists one entry per CDR3 protein. The table lists around 57,000 distinct CDR3 sequences, around 13% of them singletons, with around 4.6% in the top ten. J gave up 3 bases and V 5 bases, and 4 bases lay outside the gene matches. CDR3 length: 15 amino acids. Germline assignment: CDR1 LNHDA and CDR2 SQIVND (reference sequence). The specimen sequenced was whole blood. This rearrangement joins TRBV19 to TRBJ1-4, with TRBD1 matching 9 bases. The origin of this receptor is an adult who was a healthcare worker with PCR-confirmed SARS-CoV-2 infection or an uninfected control (not recorded which). The CDR3 sequence is CASSPQGAANEKLFF. CDR3 DNA sequence: TGTGCCAGTAGTCCACAGGGGGCGGCTAATGAAAAACTGTTTTTT.